This T cell receptor beta chain was sequenced for a study of shared clonotypes between healthy human individuals. Assay used: immunoSEQ multiplex PCR; TCRdb lists only in-frame clones, some missing. The top ten hold approximately 1.5% of the sample, which has some 1 million clones, about 76% seen once. This clone was observed many times. The V gene's germline CDR1 is ENHRY and CDR2 SYGVKD. The ends were cut back, 0 bases at V and 7 bases at J, with 16 bases in the middle. This CDR3 contains 17 residues. The gene calls are TRBV10-3 and TRBJ1-6; tentative D call: TRBD1 (5 bases). Input material: memory CD4+ T cells sorted from blood. Subset in this sample: CD45RA-negative fraction. The receptor was isolated from a man between 18 and 35 years old in good health. The CDR3 loop is CAISESGGGLGNSPLHF. As DNA, the CDR3 is TGTGCCATCAGTGAGTCCGGCGGGGGTCTCGGAAATTCACCCCTCCACTTT.